This is a list of T cell receptor beta chains from one sample in a study of CD8 T cells in Susac syndrome. TCRdb re-analysed the immunoSEQ multiplex PCR reads in MiXCR, keeping a single row per CDR3 protein. The sample holds around 220,000 distinct CDR3 sequences, around nine tenths seen once. Sequencing was performed on CD8+ T cells from PBMCs. Receptors were obtained from a human donor with multiple sclerosis. CDR3s include the opening cysteine and the closing phenylalanine or tryptophan. D genes are given only for firm matches. For some rows the clone size is stated as once, few or many, or as a class when expanded; others skip it.

CDR3: CASSSFGGADANTEAFF
size: NA
J: TRBJ1-1
D: NA
V: TRBV11-2

CDR3: CASSEQRAETQYF
size: NA
J: TRBJ2-5
D: NA
V: TRBV5-4

CDR3: CASSDERNTIYF
size: NA
J: TRBJ1-3
D: NA
V: TRBV18

CDR3: CASSSVEAGRTEAFF
size: NA
J: TRBJ1-1
D: NA
V: TRBV13

CDR3: CASRSRGGEQYF
size: NA
J: TRBJ2-7
D: NA
V: TRBV7-8

CDR3: CASPGRPREAFF
size: NA
J: TRBJ1-1
D: NA
V: TRBV5-1

CDR3: CASSLGFGADTQYF
size: NA
J: TRBJ2-3
D: NA
V: TRBV11-2

CDR3: CASSSRDRGTDTQYF
size: NA
J: TRBJ2-3
D: TRBD1
V: TRBV11-1

CDR3: CASSLVTAHYEQYF
size: few
J: TRBJ2-7
D: NA
V: TRBV7-9

CDR3: CASNNRDYEQYF
size: NA
J: TRBJ2-7
D: NA
V: TRBV19

CDR3: CASSDGQGANGYTF
size: NA
J: TRBJ1-2
D: TRBD1
V: TRBV9

CDR3: CASSTRVTYEQYF
size: NA
J: TRBJ2-7
D: NA
V: TRBV6-2/TRBV6-3

CDR3: CASSALETQYF
size: NA
J: TRBJ2-5
D: NA
V: TRBV7-3

CDR3: CASSERLTDTQYF
size: NA
J: TRBJ2-3
D: NA
V: TRBV25-1

CDR3: CASSLDGTYSGANVLTF
size: NA
J: TRBJ2-6
D: NA
V: TRBV4-1

CDR3: CASSPGGGAQGYTF
size: NA
J: TRBJ1-2
D: NA
V: TRBV7-3

CDR3: CASSLVAGGHEQYF
size: NA
J: TRBJ2-7
D: TRBD2
V: TRBV7-9

CDR3: CAWSPGGLTEAFF
size: NA
J: TRBJ1-1
D: NA
V: TRBV30

CDR3: CASNPEGDRSPLHF
size: NA
J: TRBJ1-6
D: NA
V: TRBV2

CDR3: CASSPPGRGNNEQFF
size: few
J: TRBJ2-1
D: TRBD2
V: TRBV6-5

CDR3: CASRGVGELGSYEQYF
size: NA
J: TRBJ2-7
D: NA
V: TRBV6-2/TRBV6-3

CDR3: CASSALPRGTYEQYF
size: NA
J: TRBJ2-7
D: NA
V: TRBV7-2